These 26 T cell receptor beta chains were sequenced from one sample in a study of OX40 agonist ivuxolimab in advanced cancers. TCRdb's table, derived via immunoSEQ multiplex PCR, lists solely in-frame clones and lacks some. The table lists tens of thousands of clones, around nine tenths of them singletons. Sequences were derived from CD4+ or CD8+ T cells sorted from blood, sampled in a trial of the OX40 agonist ivuxolimab. The receptor source for this set is an adult with an advanced solid tumor such as melanoma, head and neck, liver or kidney cancer.

The chain recombines TRBV6-6 with TRBJ2-1, with D hard to call. Per the germline V gene, CDR1 is MNHNY and CDR2 is SVGAGI (reference sequence). The CDR3 loop spans 13 amino acids. Deletions cut 7 bases from V and 9 bases from J, with 16 bases between. In DNA form, the CDR3 reads TGTGCCAGCAACCCAGATCACCGTGGTGAGCAGTTCTTC. Amino acids: CASNPDHRGEQFF.

The chain employs TRBV7-6 and TRBJ1-5, with a possible D match to TRBD1 (5 bases). The CDR3 covers 16 residues. Germline V lookup: CDR1 SGHVS, CDR2 FNYEAQ. V lost 5 bases and J lost 4, with 18 bases in between. For the CDR3, the DNA is TGTGCCAGCAGCCTGGGGCCAAGCAGGCGGAATCAGCCCCAGCATTTT. It yields the protein CASSLGPSRRNQPQHF.

This chain connects TRBV5-1 to TRBJ1-1; weak D call: TRBD1 (5 bases). This CDR3 is 14 amino acids long. Trimming removed 0 bases from V and 7 bases from J, with 13 bases in between. From germline, CDR1 is SGHRS and CDR2 YFSETQ. This CDR3 is CASSLDGTSGEAFF. CDR3 nucleotide sequence: TGCGCCAGCAGCTTGGACGGGACCTCGGGTGAAGCTTTCTTT.

The CDR3 sequence is CASLGLAGDEQYF. The CDR3 nucleotides are TGTGCCAGCCTGGGACTAGCGGGAGACGAGCAGTACTTC. The gene calls are TRBV28 and TRBJ2-7; TRBD2 matches at 14 bases. Trimming at V came to 8 bases and at J to 5 bases, leaving 2 bases not matched to a gene. CDR3 size: 13 residues. CDR1 and CDR2 (germline): MDHEN, SYDVKM.

The chain combines TRBV7-2 with TRBJ2-5; D not certain. Germline assignment: CDR1 SGHTA and CDR2 FQGNSA. V was cut by 2 bases and J by 5 bases, with 15 bases left in between. This CDR3 is built from 15 residues. CDR3 nucleotides: TGTGCCAGCAGCTTAAGATTCAGGAGTTGGGAGACCCAGTACTTC. Encoded protein: CASSLRFRSWETQYF.

The genes are TRBV7-9 and TRBJ2-5; D might be TRBD2 (5 bases). The germline V and J ends were trimmed by 1 base and 4 bases, with 16 bases remaining between them. Germline loops: CDR1 SEHNR, CDR2 FQNEAQ (reference sequence). The CDR3 runs to 16 residues. The CDR3 DNA reads as TGTGCCAGCAGCTTAGAGAGGACTCTTTTAGGAGAGACCCAGTACTTC. Translated: CASSLERTLLGETQYF.

The chain has TRBV11-2 and TRBJ2-5; 13 bases agree with TRBD2. This CDR3 contains 16 residues. V was clipped by 5 bases and J by 2 bases; unmatched bases: 5. The germline V gene encodes CDR1 SGHAT and CDR2 FQNNGV. CDR3 DNA sequence: TGTGCCAGCAGCCCCGGGACTAGCGGGACACAAGAGACCCAGTACTTC. Protein: CASSPGTSGTQETQYF.

This chain connects TRBV6-6 to TRBJ1-3; D is uncertain. The V and J ends lost 6 bases and 0 bases respectively, with 15 bases between them. Germline V lookup: CDR1 MNHNY, CDR2 SVGAGI (reference sequence). The CDR3 is 16 amino acids. CDR3 in DNA: TGTGCCAGCAGAGAGCCGACCAGCAACTCTGGAAACACCATATATTTT. It translates to CASREPTSNSGNTIYF.

This clone was seen more than once but under ten times. The V and J genes are TRBV5-4 and TRBJ2-1; TRBD2 agrees at 7 bases. This CDR3 is 15 amino acids long. The V segment lost 4 bases and the J segment 2 bases; nucleotides outside the gene matches: 6. Per the germline V gene, CDR1 is SGHNT and CDR2 is YYREEE (reference sequence). The CDR3 nucleotides are TGTGCCAGCAGCGCCACCAGCGGGACCTACAATGAGCAGTTCTTC. It codes for CASSATSGTYNEQFF.

The genes are TRBV21-1 and TRBJ2-4; the table's D call of TRBD2 was not tested on the DNA. TRBV21-1 is designated a pseudogene. There are 17 residues in the CDR3. CDR3 region: CASSNFSGRVVKNIQYF. The CDR3 DNA sequence: TGTGCCAGCAGCAATTTTAGCGGGAGGGTTGTCAAAAACATTCAGTACTTC.

This clone showed up just once. Written as DNA, the CDR3 is TGTGCCAGCAGGAAGTTAGAAAGCACAGATACGCAGTATTTT. This encodes CASRKLESTDTQYF. The chain carries TRBV2 and TRBJ2-3; D gene ambiguous. V lost 6 bases, J lost 0 bases, and 10 bases lay in between. The CDR3 has 14 amino acids. Germline V lookup: CDR1 SNHLY, CDR2 FYNNEI.

This chain links TRBV7-2 with TRBJ1-5; 11 bases are shared with TRBD1. CDR3 size: 16 residues. Germline CDR1 SGHTA, CDR2 FQGNSA. Losses at the gene ends were 5 bases for V and 6 bases for J; bases not matched to a gene: 9. The CDR3 region is CASSPAGTGGRQPQHF. The CDR3 nucleotides read TGTGCCAGCAGCCCGGCCGGGACAGGGGGTCGTCAGCCCCAGCATTTT.

V gene TRBV25-1 combines with J gene TRBJ2-3; D might be TRBD1 or TRBD2, each matching 5 bases. Trimming took off 3 bases at V and 10 bases at J, with 8 bases between the two ends. Germline V gene lookup returns CDR1 MGHDK and CDR2 SYGVNS. The CDR3 runs to 11 residues. DNA for the CDR3: TGTGCCAGCAGTGATTCGGGACCGCAGTATTTT. It yields the protein CASSDSGPQYF.

The CDR3, as DNA: TGTGCCAGCAAGGGGCTGCTCCCGAATACGCAGTATTTT. It encodes CASKGLLPNTQYF. The V and J genes are TRBV7-9 and TRBJ2-3, with a weak D call TRBD1 (5 bases). The CDR3 contains 13 residues. V lost 7 bases and J 7 bases, leaving 15 bases between the germline ends. The germline V gene has CDR1 SEHNR and CDR2 FQNEAQ (reference sequence).

V and J are TRBV4-1 and TRBJ1-4; 12 nucleotides match TRBD1. Germline V gene sequence: CDR1 MGHRA, CDR2 YSYEKL. Germline trimming cut 6 bases from V and 8 bases from J; bases unmatched to any gene: 7. The CDR3 totals 15 residues. The DNA for the CDR3 is TGCGCCAGCAGGAGTAGGGACAGGGGGCAGGAAAAACTGTTTTTT. The encoded protein is CASRSRDRGQEKLFF.

This chain uses TRBV7-8 with TRBJ2-7; D might be TRBD1 or TRBD2, each matching 5 bases. The CDR3 sequence is 16 residues long. V dropped 1 base and J dropped 3 bases, with 16 bases sitting between them. CDR1 and CDR2 from the germline V gene are SGHVS and FQNEAQ. CDR3 sequence: CASSLVPGSHSYEQYF. The CDR3 nucleotides are TGTGCCAGCAGCTTAGTCCCAGGGAGCCACAGCTACGAGCAGTACTTC.

The V gene is TRBV4-1, the J gene TRBJ1-4; D is unclear. V gave up 1 base and J gave up 0 bases, with 6 bases separating them. The CDR3 extends over 15 amino acids. The germline V gene has CDR1 MGHRA and CDR2 YSYEKL. The CDR3 sequence is CASSQGIATNEKLFF. CDR3 nucleotide sequence: TGCGCCAGCAGCCAAGGCATCGCAACTAATGAAAAACTGTTTTTT.

The chain uses TRBV5-6 and TRBJ2-4; no clear D. Trimming took off 2 bases at V and 0 bases at J, with 15 bases between the two ends. The CDR3 contains 17 residues. CDR1 is SGHDT, CDR2 YYEEEE, per germline. CDR3 in DNA: TGTGCCAGCAGCTTTGATCGGGTGGGTGCAGCCAAAAACATTCAGTACTTC. Residues: CASSFDRVGAAKNIQYF.

V and J are TRBV18 and TRBJ2-2; a weak D match, TRBD1 (6 bases). This CDR3 comprises 15 residues. CDR1 and CDR2 from the germline V gene are KGHSH and LQKENI. V was pared by 5 bases and J by 4 bases, with 14 bases between. The CDR3 spells CASSNLQGVTGELFF. The CDR3 DNA sequence: TGTGCCAGCTCAAATCTACAGGGAGTCACCGGGGAGCTGTTTTTT.

The chain recombines TRBV28 with TRBJ1-2; tentatively, D is TRBD1 (5 bases). V was cut by 5 bases and J by 3 bases, with 10 bases left in between. The CDR3 sequence is 13 residues long. CDR1 is MDHEN and CDR2 is SYDVKM in the germline V gene. This CDR3 reads CASSLGTDYGYTF. CDR3 bases: TGTGCCAGCAGTCTCGGGACTGACTATGGCTACACCTTC.

The chain joins TRBV2 to TRBJ2-4; no clear D gene. Germline assignment: CDR1 SNHLY and CDR2 FYNNEI. V shed 3 bases and J shed 4 bases, with 13 bases lying between them. The length of the CDR3 is 15 residues. This CDR3 reads CASSEVSTWKNIQYF. The CDR3 nucleotides read TGTGCCAGCAGTGAGGTCTCAACCTGGAAAAACATTCAGTACTTC.

The rearrangement joins TRBV28 to TRBJ2-5, with D possibly TRBD2 on 6 matching bases. CDR3 size: 14 residues. V was clipped by 3 bases and J by 1 base, with 9 bases between them. Germline V gene lookup returns CDR1 MDHEN and CDR2 SYDVKM. The CDR3 nucleotides read TGTGCCAGCAGTTTCCGGGGGTTCCAAGAGACCCAGTACTTC. It translates to CASSFRGFQETQYF.

A few counts support this clone. The chain links TRBV18 to TRBJ1-1; tentatively, D is TRBD1 (5 bases). The CDR3 loop spans 15 amino acids. V dropped 3 bases and J dropped 5 bases, with 16 bases sitting between them. CDR1 and CDR2 from the germline V gene are KGHSH and LQKENI. The CDR3 spells CASSPGRESFTEAFF. CDR3 nucleotide sequence: TGTGCCAGCTCACCGGGCAGGGAGTCTTTTACTGAAGCTTTCTTT.

This chain connects TRBV7-2 to TRBJ2-5, with 7 positions matching TRBD2. This CDR3 has 15 amino acids. Germline V gives CDR1 SGHTA, CDR2 FQGNSA. The junction had 8 bases not matched to a gene; V was cut back by 1 base and J by 6 bases. The chain's CDR3 is CASSLETRTSKTQYF. CDR3 bases: TGTGCCAGCAGCTTAGAAACCAGGACTAGTAAGACCCAGTACTTC.

The chain is built from TRBV4-1 and TRBJ2-5, with TRBD2 matching over 12 bases. The CDR3 runs 16 residues. From germline, CDR1 is MGHRA and CDR2 YSYEKL. V was pared by 1 base and J by 5 bases, with 5 bases of the junction left unmatched. The DNA of the CDR3 is TGCGCCAGCAGCCAAGTCCTAGCGGGAGGGGAGGAGACCCAGTACTTC. Amino acid sequence: CASSQVLAGGEETQYF.

This sequence joins TRBV5-1 and TRBJ2-3; 8 nucleotides align to TRBD1. CDR3 size: 14 residues. With 4 bases clipped from V and 4 bases from J, the junction kept 5 bases outside the gene matches. The germline V gene encodes CDR1 SGHRS and CDR2 YFSETQ. The CDR3 coding sequence is TGCGCCAGCAGCGCTAACAGGGGGGCAGATACGCAGTATTTT. Residues: CASSANRGADTQYF.